Many counts were recorded for the clone carrying this T cell receptor (beta chain). Antigen: not known. The data derive from a study of early T cells in non-severe SARS-CoV-2 infection. About the study: Sequencing of unsorted whole blood was done on bulk RNA, leaving chains unpaired.

Points from the study as a whole: Clonotype matching in VDJdb favored anti-spike CD8 responses and did not capture private and CD4 specificities.

Tagging with unique molecular identifiers was applied to individual cDNA molecules. TCRdb re-called the 5' RACE reads through MiXCR, storing one row per CDR3 protein. The sample lists around 27,000 distinct CDR3 sequences; about 3.9% were seen once. This clonotype originated in an adult who was a healthcare worker with PCR-confirmed SARS-CoV-2 infection or an uninfected control (not recorded which). The sample consisted of whole blood.

CDR3 DNA: TGTGCCAGCAGTCCCCCCGAACGGGCCAAAAACATTCAGTACTTC. Translation: CASSPPERAKNIQYF. The V and J genes are TRBV6-6 and TRBJ2-4, with D unclear. Trimming left V 5 bases short and J 1 base short, with 12 bases between. Germline CDR1 reads MNHNY; CDR2 reads SVGAGI (reference sequence). This CDR3 spans 15 amino acids.